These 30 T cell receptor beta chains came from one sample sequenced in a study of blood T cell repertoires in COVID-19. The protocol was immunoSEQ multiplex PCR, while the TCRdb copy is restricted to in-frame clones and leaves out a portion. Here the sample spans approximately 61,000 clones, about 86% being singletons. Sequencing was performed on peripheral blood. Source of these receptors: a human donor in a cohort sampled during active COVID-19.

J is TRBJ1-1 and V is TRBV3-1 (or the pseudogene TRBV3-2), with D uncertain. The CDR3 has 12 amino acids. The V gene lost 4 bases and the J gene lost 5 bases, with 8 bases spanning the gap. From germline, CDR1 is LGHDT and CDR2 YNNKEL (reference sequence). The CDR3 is CASSREETEAFF. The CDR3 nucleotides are TGTGCCAGCAGCCGAGAGGAGACTGAAGCTTTCTTT.

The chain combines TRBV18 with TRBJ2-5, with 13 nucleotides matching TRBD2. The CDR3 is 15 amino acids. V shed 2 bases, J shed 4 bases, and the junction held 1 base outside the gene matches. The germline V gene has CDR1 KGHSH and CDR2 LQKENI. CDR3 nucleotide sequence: TGTGCCAGCTCACCAACTAGCGGGAGGGCAGAGACCCAGTACTTC. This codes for CASSPTSGRAETQYF.

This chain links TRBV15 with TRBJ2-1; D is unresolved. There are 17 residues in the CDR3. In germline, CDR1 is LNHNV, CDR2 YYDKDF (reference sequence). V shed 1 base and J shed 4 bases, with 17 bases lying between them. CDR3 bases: TGTGCCACCAGCAGAGTTAGTCCAATTAACTGGTACAATGAGCAGTTCTTC. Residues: CATSRVSPINWYNEQFF.

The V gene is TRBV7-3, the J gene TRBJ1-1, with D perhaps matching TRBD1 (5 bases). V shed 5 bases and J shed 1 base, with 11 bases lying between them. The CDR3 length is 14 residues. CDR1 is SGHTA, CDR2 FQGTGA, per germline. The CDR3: CASSLYGQNTEAFF. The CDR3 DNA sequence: TGTGCCAGCAGCCTTTATGGACAGAACACTGAAGCTTTCTTT.

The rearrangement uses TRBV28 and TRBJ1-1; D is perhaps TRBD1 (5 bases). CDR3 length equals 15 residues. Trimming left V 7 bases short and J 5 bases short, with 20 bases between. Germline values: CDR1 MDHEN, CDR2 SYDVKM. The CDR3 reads CASNPRWGVGTEAFF. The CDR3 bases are TGTGCCAGCAATCCCAGGTGGGGGGTGGGGACTGAAGCTTTCTTT.

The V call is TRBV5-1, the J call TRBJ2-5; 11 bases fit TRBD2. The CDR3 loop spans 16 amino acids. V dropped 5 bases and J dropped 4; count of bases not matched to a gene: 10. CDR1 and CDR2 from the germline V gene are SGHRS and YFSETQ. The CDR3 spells CASRELLAGVRETQYF. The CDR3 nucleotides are TGCGCCAGCAGAGAACTACTAGCGGGAGTCAGAGAGACCCAGTACTTC.

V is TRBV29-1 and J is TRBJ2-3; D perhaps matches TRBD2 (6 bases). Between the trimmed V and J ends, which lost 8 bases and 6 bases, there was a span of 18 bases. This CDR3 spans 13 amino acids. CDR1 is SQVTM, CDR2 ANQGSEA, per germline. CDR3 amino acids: CSTSSLGGDTQYF. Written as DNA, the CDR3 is TGCAGCACCTCATCCCTAGGAGGGGATACGCAGTATTTT.

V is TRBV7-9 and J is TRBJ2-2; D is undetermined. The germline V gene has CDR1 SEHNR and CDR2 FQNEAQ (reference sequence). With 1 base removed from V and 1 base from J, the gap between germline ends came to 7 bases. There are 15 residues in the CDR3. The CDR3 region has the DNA TGTGCCAGCAGCTTAGTATCAGTGAACACCGGGGAGCTGTTTTTT. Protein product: CASSLVSVNTGELFF.

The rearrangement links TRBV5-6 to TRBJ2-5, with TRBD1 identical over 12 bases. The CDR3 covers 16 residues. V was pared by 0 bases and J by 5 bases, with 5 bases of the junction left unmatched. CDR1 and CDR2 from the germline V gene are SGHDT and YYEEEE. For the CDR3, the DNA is TGTGCCAGCAGCTTGGAGTGGGACAGGGGGCGTGAGACCCAGTACTTC. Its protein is CASSLEWDRGRETQYF.

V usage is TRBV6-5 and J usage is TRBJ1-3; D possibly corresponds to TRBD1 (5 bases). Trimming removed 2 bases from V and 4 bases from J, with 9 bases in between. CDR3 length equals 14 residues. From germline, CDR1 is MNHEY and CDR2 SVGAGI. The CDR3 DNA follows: TGTGCCAGCAGTTACCAGGGCCGGGGAAACACCATATATTTT. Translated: CASSYQGRGNTIYF.

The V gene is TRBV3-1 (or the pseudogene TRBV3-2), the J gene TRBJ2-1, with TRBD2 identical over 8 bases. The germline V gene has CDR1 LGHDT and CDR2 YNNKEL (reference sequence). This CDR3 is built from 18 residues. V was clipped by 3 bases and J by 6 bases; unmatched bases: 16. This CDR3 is CASSQPGLAGLTTNEQFF. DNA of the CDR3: TGTGCCAGCAGCCAGCCGGGGCTAGCGGGTCTGACGACCAATGAGCAGTTCTTC.

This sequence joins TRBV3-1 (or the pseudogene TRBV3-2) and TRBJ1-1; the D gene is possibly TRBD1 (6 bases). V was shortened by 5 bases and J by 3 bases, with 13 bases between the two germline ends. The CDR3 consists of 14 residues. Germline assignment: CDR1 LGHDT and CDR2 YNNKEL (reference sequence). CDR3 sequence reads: CASSAKGGYTEAFF. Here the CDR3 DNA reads TGTGCCAGCAGCGCTAAGGGGGGGTACACTGAAGCTTTCTTT.

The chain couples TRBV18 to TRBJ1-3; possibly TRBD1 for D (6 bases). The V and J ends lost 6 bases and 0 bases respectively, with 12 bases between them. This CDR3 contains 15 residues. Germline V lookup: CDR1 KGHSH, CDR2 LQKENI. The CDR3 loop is CASSPGQSSGNTIYF. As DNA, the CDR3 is TGTGCCAGCTCTCCCGGACAGAGCTCTGGAAACACCATATATTTT.

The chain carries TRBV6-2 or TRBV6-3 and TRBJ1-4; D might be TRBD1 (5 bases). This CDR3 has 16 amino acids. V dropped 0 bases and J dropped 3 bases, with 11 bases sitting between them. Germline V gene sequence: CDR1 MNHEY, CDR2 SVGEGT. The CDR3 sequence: CASSYSGGNPNEKLFF. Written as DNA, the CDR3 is TGTGCCAGCAGTTACTCGGGGGGGAATCCTAATGAAAAACTGTTTTTT.

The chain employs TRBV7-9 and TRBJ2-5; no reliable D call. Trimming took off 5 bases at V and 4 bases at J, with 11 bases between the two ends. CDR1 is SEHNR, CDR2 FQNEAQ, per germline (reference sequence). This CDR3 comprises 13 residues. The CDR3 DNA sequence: TGTGCCAGCAGCCCCATAGCTGTAGAGACCCAGTACTTC. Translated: CASSPIAVETQYF.

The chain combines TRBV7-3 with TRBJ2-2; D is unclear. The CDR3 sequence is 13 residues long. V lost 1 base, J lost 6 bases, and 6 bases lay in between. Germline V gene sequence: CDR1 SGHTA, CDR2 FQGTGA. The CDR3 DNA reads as TGTGCCAGCAGCTTAAAGGCGGCCGGGGAGCTGTTTTTT. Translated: CASSLKAAGELFF.

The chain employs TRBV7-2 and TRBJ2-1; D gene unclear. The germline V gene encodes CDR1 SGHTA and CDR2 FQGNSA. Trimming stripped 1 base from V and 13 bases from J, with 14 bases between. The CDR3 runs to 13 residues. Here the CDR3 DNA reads TGTGCCAGCAGCTTAGGAAACGTCGTGGGCCAGTTCTTC. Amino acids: CASSLGNVVGQFF.

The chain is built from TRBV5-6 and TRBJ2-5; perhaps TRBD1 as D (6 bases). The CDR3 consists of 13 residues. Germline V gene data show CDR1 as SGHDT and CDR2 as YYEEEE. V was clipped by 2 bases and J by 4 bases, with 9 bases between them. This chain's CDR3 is CASSFQGPETQYF. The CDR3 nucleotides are TGTGCCAGCAGCTTCCAGGGGCCAGAGACCCAGTACTTC. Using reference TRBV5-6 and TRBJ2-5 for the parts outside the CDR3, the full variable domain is DAGVTQSPTHLIKTRGQQVTLRCSPKSGHDTVSWYQQALGQGPQFIFQYYEEEERQRGNFPDRFSGHQFPNYSSELNVNALLLGDSALYLCASSFQGPETQYFGPGTRLLVL.

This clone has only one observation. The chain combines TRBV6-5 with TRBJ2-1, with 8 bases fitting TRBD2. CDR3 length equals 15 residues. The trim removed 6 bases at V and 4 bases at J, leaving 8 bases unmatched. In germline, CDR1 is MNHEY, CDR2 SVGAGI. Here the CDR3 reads CASRVSGSIYNEQFF. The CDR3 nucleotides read TGTGCCAGCAGAGTGAGCGGGAGTATTTACAATGAGCAGTTCTTC.

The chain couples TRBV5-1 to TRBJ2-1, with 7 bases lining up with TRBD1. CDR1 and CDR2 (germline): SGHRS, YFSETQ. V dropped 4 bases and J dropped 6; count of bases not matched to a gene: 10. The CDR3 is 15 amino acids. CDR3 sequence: CASSMYFTGVNEQFF. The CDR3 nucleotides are TGCGCCAGCAGCATGTATTTTACAGGGGTCAATGAGCAGTTCTTC.

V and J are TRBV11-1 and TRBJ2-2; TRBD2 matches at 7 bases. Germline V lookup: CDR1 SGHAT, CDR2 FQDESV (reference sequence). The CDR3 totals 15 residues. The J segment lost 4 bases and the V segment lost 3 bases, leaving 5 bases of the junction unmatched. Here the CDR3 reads CASSLGGTGTGELFF. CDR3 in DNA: TGTGCCAGCAGCTTGGGGGGGACGGGCACCGGGGAGCTGTTTTTT.

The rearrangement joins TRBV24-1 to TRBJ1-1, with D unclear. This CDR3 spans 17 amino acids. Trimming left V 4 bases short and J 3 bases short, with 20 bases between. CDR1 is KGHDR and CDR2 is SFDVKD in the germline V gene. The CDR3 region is CATSDPSPGGRHTEAFF. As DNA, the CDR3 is TGTGCCACCAGTGACCCATCCCCGGGAGGGCGTCACACTGAAGCTTTCTTT.

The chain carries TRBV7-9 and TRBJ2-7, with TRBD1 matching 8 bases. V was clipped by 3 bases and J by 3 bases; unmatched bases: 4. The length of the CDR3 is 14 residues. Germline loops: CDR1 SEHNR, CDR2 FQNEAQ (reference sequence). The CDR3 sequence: CASSLTGVLYEQYF. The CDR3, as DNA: TGTGCCAGCAGCTTGACAGGGGTTCTCTACGAGCAGTACTTC.

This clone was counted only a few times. The CDR3 DNA reads as TGTGCCAGCTCGGAGGCTACACTAGCCAAAAACATTCAGTACTTC. Translated, it gives CASSEATLAKNIQYF. The rearrangement joins TRBV6-5 to TRBJ2-4; D might be TRBD2 (5 bases). V lost 8 bases, J lost 0 bases, and 14 bases lay in between. CDR3 length: 15 amino acids. Germline loops: CDR1 MNHEY, CDR2 SVGAGI.

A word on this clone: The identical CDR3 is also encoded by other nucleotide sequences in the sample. CDR3 bases: TGTGCCAGCAGTTTGGGAGGGAACACTGAAGCTTTCTTT. Residues: CASSLGGNTEAFF. The chain carries TRBV28 and TRBJ1-1; no reliable D call. The ends were cut back, 3 bases at V and 1 base at J, with 6 bases in the middle. This CDR3 is built from 13 residues. Per germline, CDR1 MDHEN and CDR2 SYDVKM.

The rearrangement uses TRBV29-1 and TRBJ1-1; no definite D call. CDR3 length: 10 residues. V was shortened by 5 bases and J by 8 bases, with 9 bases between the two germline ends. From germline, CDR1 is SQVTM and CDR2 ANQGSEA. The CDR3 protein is CSVLEPEAFF. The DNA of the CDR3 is TGCAGCGTTCTGGAGCCGGAAGCTTTCTTT.

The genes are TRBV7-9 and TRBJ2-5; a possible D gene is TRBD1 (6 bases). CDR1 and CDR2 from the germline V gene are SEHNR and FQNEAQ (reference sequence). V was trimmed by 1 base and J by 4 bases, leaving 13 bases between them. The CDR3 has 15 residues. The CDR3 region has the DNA TGTGCCAGCAGCTTAGGGGGGCAGGGCAGAGAGACCCAGTACTTC. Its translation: CASSLGGQGRETQYF.

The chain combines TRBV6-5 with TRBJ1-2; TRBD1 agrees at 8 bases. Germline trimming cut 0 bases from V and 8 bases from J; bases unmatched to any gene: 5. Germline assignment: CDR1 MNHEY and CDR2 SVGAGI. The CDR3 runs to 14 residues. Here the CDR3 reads CASSYSSGGRGYTF. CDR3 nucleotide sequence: TGTGCCAGCAGTTACTCGTCAGGGGGCCGGGGCTACACCTTC.

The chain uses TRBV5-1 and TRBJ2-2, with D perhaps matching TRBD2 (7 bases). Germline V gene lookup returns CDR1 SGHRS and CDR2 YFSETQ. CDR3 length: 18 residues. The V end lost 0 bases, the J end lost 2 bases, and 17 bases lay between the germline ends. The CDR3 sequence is CASSLDGAGALNTGELFF. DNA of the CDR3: TGCGCCAGCAGCTTGGATGGCGCGGGGGCCTTAAACACCGGGGAGCTGTTTTTT.

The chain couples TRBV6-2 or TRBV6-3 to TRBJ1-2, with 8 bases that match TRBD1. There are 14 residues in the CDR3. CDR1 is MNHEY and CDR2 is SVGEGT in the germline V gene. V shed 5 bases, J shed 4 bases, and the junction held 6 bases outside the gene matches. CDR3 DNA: TGTGCCAGCAGTGATACAGGGGGTGGCTATGGCTACACCTTC. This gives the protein CASSDTGGGYGYTF.